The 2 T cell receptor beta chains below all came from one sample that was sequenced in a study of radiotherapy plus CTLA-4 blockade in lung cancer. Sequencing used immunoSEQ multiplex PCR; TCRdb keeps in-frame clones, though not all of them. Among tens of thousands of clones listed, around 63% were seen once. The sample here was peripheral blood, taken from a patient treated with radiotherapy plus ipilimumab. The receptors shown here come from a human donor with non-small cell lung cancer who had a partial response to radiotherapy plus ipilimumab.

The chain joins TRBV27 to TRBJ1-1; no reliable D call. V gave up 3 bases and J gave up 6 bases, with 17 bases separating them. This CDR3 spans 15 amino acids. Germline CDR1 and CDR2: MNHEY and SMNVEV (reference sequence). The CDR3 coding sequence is TGTGCCAGCAGTTTTAGGGTAGCCGGGGTGGCTGAAGCTTTCTTT. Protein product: CASSFRVAGVAEAFF.

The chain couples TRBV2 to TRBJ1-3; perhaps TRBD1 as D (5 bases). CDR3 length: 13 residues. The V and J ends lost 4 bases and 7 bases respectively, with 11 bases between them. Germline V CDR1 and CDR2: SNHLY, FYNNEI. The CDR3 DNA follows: TGTGCCAGCAGTGTCAGGGTTGAGAACACCATATATTTT. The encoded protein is CASSVRVENTIYF.